This TCR beta chain was observed in a study of long-term antiretroviral therapy in people with HIV (dated by TCRdb to between 2021 and 2022). Some background on the complete study: The earliest samples were collected about a decade before the 2015 WHO recommendation for immediate ART, when ART was typically delayed until CD4 counts fell. This retrospective serial study examined whether starting ART and sustained HIV suppression were associated with changes in the composition and diversity of the TRB repertoire in peripheral blood. A total of about 200 cryopreserved PBMC samples were contributed to the cohort by 30 adults with confirmed HIV infection, with samples collected serially over a mean of approximately six years (range 1-12). Among the approximately 27 participants with HIV, approximately 10 were female. No cross-contamination during QIAcube processing was seen in test extractions of a monoclonal T-cell line run alongside 30 to 35 polyclonal samples.

As regards this clone: What antigen it recognizes has not been identified. Qualities for individual bases were not recorded, and no much larger clone is one base off.

Study-wide conclusions, independent of this receptor: Owing to limited PBMC availability, only the TCR beta chain was sequenced, without alpha chain pairing. ART initiation was associated with a significant increase in TRB diversity, but diversity stayed significantly below transplant donor controls even after long-term ART. The samples span the years 2004 to 2017, and the ART regimens used may be less effective than current regimens. No data were available on ART adherence, viral resistance or therapy changes, limiting inferences about post-ART repertoire changes. At every time point, the repertoire was dominated by expanded TRB clones first identified before ART initiation, although this dominance fluctuated and, in many PLHIV, declined after ART. HIV repertoires had narrower CDR3 length ranges than controls, and the network structure suggested an antigen-experienced repertoire that shifted only slightly toward naive after ART. Because pre-ART samples had limited cell numbers, unsorted PBMC were profiled rather than sorted CD4+ and CD8+ T cells.

The immunoSEQ hsTCRB v3.0 assay was used at survey level resolution to sequence the TRB variable region. TRB sequencing targeted a depth of about 40,000-55,000 T-cell genomes per sample. TRB libraries were pooled and sequenced on an Illumina MiSeq using a v3 150-cycle kit. The authors processed their data as follows. Repertoire analysis was run in R within a reproducible Nextflow workflow that covered QC, data transformation and analysis. LymphoSeq2, an R package for exploring AIRR-Seq data, was used to implement the custom analyses. A handful of samples that produced fewer than 5000 total TRB sequences were removed, so 188 HIV repertoires were analyzed. Of the 188 retained HIV repertoires, approximately 60 were collected before and 129 after ART initiation. Repertoires were downsampled to 5000 TRB nucleotide sequences, and summary statistics were averaged over 100 downsampling iterations. The analysis kept only TRB sequences whose CDR3 regions were at least seven amino acids long. Diversity was measured with a Shannon entropy-derived clonality score and the Gini coefficient. In repertoire networks, the top 5000 CDR3 amino acid sequences were linked whenever an edit distance of one separated two sequences. For TRB CDR3 amino acid sequences, antigen specificity groups and MHC restriction were predicted with GLIPH2. To flag known associations with CMV, EBV, HIV or tissue antigens, CDR3 amino acid sequences were compared against VDJdb and McPAS-TCR. Pre-ART, post-ART and control groups were compared with Wilcoxon signed-rank tests and Holm-Bonferroni correction. In TCRdb, the immuneACCESS table is reduced to in-frame sequences with V and J assigned. These tables do not hold every clone; where another copy was compared, an unresolved V gene accounts for under half, and the others remain unexplained. The V and J calls and clone size come from that table; D and trimming were worked out from the DNA. The sample table records some 18,000 clones; 80% of these occur just once. 4% to 5% of the sample rests with the top ten.

Participants were included only if at least one PBMC sample before ART initiation and at least two post-ART samples were available. All participants with HIV were treated in the United States of America. Before DNA extraction, cryopreserved samples containing roughly 0.9-10 million PBMC were thawed and washed. At the time of the earliest PBMC sample for each participant with HIV, ages ranged from roughly 23 to 60 years. PBMC samples were contributed by each participant from 1-4 timepoints before ART initiation and 2-8 timepoints after ART initiation, with a median of 7 samples. Serial HIV viral load, CD4+ T-cell count, ART history and demographic data were obtained for every participant. A Qiagen kit on a QIAcube was used to extract genomic DNA from unsorted PBMC, with samples processed in batches of 12. The CDR3 sequence holds 15 residues, the cysteine and phenylalanine included. The DNA shown is the 45-base CDR3, in frame from base 1. The germline V gene (reference sequence) provides CDR1 MNHNY and CDR2 SVGAGI. V is reduced by 4 bases and J by 10 bases, leaving a spacing of 20 bases between them.

Sequenced material: unsorted PBMCs, taken 0.1 years before starting antiretroviral therapy. Rearrangement joined TRBV6-6 to TRBJ2-1, with TRBD2 tentatively as D gene (5 bases match). The sequence was obtained from a young man with HIV. The nucleotide sequence reads TGTGCCAGCAGTTCTGGCGGGCCCCCTTTCTGGGAGCAGTTCTTC. This sequence encodes CASSSGGPPFWEQFF.